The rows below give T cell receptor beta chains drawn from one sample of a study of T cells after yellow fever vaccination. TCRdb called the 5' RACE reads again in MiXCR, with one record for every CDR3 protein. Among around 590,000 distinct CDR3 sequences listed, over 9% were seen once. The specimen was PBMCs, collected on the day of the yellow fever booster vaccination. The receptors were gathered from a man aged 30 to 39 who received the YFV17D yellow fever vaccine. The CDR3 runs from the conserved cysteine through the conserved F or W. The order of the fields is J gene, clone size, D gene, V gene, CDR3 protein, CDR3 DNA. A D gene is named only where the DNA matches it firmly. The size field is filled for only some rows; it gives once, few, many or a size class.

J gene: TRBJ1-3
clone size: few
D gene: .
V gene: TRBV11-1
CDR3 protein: CASSSGRSGNTIYF
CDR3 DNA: TGTGCCAGCAGCTCGGGGCGTTCTGGAAACACCATATATTTT

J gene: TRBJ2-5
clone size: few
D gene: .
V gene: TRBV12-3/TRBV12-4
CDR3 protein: CASSSGPQGTQYF
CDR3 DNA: TGTGCCAGCAGTTCCGGGCCCCAAGGAACCCAGTACTTC

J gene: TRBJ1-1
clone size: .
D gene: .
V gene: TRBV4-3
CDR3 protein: CASSQDERLGTEAFF
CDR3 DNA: TGCGCCAGCAGCCAAGATGAGAGGTTGGGGACTGAAGCTTTCTTT

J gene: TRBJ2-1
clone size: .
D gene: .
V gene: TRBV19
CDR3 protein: CASMALGSGDEQFF
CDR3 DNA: TGTGCCAGTATGGCGTTAGGGAGTGGGGATGAGCAGTTCTTC

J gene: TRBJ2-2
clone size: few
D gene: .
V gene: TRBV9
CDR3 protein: CASSVGRARNTGELFF
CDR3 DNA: TGTGCCAGCAGCGTAGGCAGGGCCCGAAACACCGGGGAGCTGTTTTTT

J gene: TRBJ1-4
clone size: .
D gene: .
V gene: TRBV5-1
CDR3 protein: CASSPRRVSDEKLFF
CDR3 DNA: TGCGCCAGCAGCCCACGAAGGGTATCTGATGAAAAACTGTTTTTT

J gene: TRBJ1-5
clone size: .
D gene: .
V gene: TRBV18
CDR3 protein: CASSPESEGQPQHF
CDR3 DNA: TGTGCCAGCTCACCAGAAAGCGAAGGTCAGCCCCAGCATTTT

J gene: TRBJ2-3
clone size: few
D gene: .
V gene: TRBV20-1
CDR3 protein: CSARVWDKPLSTDTQYF
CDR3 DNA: TGCAGTGCTAGAGTTTGGGACAAACCCCTGAGCACAGATACGCAGTATTTT

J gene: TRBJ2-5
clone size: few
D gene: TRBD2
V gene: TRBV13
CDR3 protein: CASRRSGSPPETQYF
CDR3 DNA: TGTGCCAGCAGACGTAGCGGGAGTCCCCCCGAGACCCAGTACTTC

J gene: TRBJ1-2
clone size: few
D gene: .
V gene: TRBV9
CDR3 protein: CASSGPLNYGYTF
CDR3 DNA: TGTGCCAGCAGCGGACCTCTTAACTATGGCTACACCTTC

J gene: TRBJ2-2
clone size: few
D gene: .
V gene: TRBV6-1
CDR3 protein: CASTRIPLDSSLNTGELFF
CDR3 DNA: TGTGCCAGCACGAGGATTCCCCTAGACAGCTCGCTGAACACCGGGGAGCTGTTTTTT

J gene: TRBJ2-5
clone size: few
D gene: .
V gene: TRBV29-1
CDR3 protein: CSVRKGGMETQYF
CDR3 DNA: TGCAGCGTCCGAAAGGGGGGGATGGAGACCCAGTACTTC

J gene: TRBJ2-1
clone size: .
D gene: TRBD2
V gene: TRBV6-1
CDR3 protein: CATMSRAGGLGQFF
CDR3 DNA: TGTGCCACCATGAGTCGTGCGGGAGGCCTAGGGCAGTTCTTC

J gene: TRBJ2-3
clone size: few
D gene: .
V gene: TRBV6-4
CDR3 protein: CASSDQGGNTQYF
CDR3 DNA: TGTGCCAGCAGTGACCAGGGAGGTAATACGCAGTATTTT